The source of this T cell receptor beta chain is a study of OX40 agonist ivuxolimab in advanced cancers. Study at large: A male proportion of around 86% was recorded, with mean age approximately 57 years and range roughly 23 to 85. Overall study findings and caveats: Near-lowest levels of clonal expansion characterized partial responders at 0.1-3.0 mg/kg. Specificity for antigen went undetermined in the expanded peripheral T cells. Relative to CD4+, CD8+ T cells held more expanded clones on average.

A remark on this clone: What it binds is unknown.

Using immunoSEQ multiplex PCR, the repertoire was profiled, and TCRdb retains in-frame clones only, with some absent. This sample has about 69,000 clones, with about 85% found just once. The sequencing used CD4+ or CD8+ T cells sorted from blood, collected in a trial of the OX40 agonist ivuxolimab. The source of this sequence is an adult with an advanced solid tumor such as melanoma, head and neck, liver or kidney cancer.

CDR3 amino acids: CASSLGLAGNTDTQYF. CDR3 in DNA: TGTGCCAGCAGCTTGGGACTAGCGGGCAACACAGATACGCAGTATTTT. The V gene is TRBV11-3, the J gene TRBJ2-3; 12 nucleotides line up with TRBD2. CDR3 length: 16 residues. The germline gives CDR1 SGHNT, CDR2 YENEEA. Trimming took 3 bases from V and 2 from J; bases not matched to a gene: 3.